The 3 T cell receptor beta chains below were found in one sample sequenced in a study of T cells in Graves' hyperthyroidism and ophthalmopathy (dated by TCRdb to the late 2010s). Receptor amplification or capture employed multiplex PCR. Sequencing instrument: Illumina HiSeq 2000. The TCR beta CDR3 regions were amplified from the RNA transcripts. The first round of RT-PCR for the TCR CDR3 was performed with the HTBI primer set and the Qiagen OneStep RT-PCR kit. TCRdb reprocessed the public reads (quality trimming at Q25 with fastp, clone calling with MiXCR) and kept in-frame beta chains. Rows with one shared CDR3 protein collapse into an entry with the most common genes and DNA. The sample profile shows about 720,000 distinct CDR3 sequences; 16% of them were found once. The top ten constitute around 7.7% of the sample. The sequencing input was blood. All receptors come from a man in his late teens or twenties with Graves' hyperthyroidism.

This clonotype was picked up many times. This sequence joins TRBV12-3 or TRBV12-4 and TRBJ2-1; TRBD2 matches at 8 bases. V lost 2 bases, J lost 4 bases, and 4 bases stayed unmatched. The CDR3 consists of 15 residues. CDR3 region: CASSLFSGGYNEQFF. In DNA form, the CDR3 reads TGTGCCAGCAGTTTATTCAGCGGGGGTTACAATGAGCAGTTCTTC.

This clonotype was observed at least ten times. Here the CDR3 DNA reads TGCAGTGCCGGACGGGGGGCAGGAAACACCGGGGAGCTGTTTTTT. Its protein is CSAGRGAGNTGELFF. V gene TRBV20-1 combines with J gene TRBJ2-2; D perhaps matches TRBD2 (7 bases). V lost 6 bases, J lost 2 bases, and 16 bases lay in between. CDR3 length: 15 residues. Germline V gene data show CDR1 as DFQATT and CDR2 as SNEGSKA (reference sequence).

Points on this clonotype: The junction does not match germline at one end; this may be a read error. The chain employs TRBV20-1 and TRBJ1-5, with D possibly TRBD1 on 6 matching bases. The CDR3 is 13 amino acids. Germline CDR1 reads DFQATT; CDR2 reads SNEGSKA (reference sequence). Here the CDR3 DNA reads TGCAGTGCTAGAGATCGCACCTGGGGGCCCCATCATTTT. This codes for CSARDRTWGPHHF.